Described below is a single TCR beta chain sequence and its context. Its antigen is as yet unknown. The data originate from a study of CD4 T cell repertoires in COVID-19. Study-wide background: CFSE-low cells expanded approximately eleven days with IL-2, then restimulated with other coronavirus spikes.

V shed 0 bases and J 2 bases; nucleotides not matched to a gene: 2. CDR1 is LGHNA, CDR2 YNFKEQ, per germline. The length of the CDR3 is 16 residues. Profiling relied on immunoSEQ multiplex PCR, and the TCRdb table lists in-frame clones only, not all of them. The sample holds approximately 75,000 clones; around 82% are singletons and the top ten take about 0.58%. No culture step preceded sequencing of the ex vivo isolated memory T cells. Points from the study as a whole: Some SARS-CoV-2 clonotypes, between 7 and 25%, recurred in SARS-CoV and/or HKU1 cultures. Two or all three memory subsets shared several highly expanded SARS-CoV-2-reactive clonotypes.

This receptor was taken from a human donor who had COVID-19. This specimen consisted of CD4+ T cells from peripheral blood, obtained after recovery from COVID-19. The chain joins TRBV4-2 to TRBJ2-3, with 10 bases aligning to TRBD2. The CDR3 coding sequence is TGTGCCAGCAGCCAAGAACTAGCGGGGACCACAGATACGCAGTATTTT. Its protein is CASSQELAGTTDTQYF.